The clone carrying this T cell receptor beta chain has a count of ten or more. Its specificity is not known. Subjects aged 18 to 65 presented with newly diagnosed hyperthyroidism of less than 2 months' duration. This sample is drawn from a study of T cells in Graves' hyperthyroidism and ophthalmopathy. Study-level results: The majority of expanded thyroid clonotypes above 0.001 also appeared in blood. Stable hyperthyroidism was told apart from ophthalmopathy by a model built on 13 V-J features.

The germline V gene encodes CDR1 SEHNR and CDR2 FQNEAQ (reference sequence). Trimming took 4 bases from V and 3 from J; bases not matched to a gene: 6. The CDR3 covers 16 residues. From RNA transcripts, TCR beta CDR3 regions were amplified. During a first-round RT-PCR of the TCR CDR3, the HTBI primer set was used. MiXCR, applied by TCRdb to the multiplex PCR reads, yields one record per CDR3 protein. The sample holds around 250,000 distinct CDR3 sequences, approximately 14% seen once. The source of this sequence is a woman aged 40 to 49 with Graves' hyperthyroidism that later progressed to Graves' ophthalmopathy. V is TRBV7-9 and J is TRBJ2-7, with TRBD2 identical over 13 bases. The specimen sequenced was blood. The chain's CDR3 is CASSSKGLAGVYEQYF. The CDR3 nucleotides are TGTGCCAGCAGCTCGAAAGGACTAGCGGGAGTCTACGAGCAGTACTTC.